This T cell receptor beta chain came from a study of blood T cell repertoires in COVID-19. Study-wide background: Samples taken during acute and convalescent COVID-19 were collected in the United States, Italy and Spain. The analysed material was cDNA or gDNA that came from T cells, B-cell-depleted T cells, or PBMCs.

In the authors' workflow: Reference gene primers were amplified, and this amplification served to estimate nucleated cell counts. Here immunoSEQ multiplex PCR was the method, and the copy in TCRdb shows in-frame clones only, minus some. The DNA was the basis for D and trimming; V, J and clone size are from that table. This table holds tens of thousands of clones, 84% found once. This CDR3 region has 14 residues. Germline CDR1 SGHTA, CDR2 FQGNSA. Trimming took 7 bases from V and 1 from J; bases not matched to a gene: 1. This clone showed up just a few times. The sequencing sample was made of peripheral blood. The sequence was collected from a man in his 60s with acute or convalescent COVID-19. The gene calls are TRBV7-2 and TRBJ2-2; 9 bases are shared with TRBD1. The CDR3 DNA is TGTGCCAGCAACAGGGGGCAGAACACCGGGGAGCTGTTTTTT. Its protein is CASNRGQNTGELFF.